Described below is a single T cell receptor beta chain sequence and its context. Its specificity is not known. Selected positively for CCR7 and CD45RO-negative, naive CD8 cells excluded terminally differentiated effector memory CD45RA+ cells. The sample is drawn from a study of shared clonotypes between healthy human individuals. Study conclusions and caveats: As a rule, naive subsets had a larger estimated richness than memory subsets. Blood was the sole source, and tissue repertoires probably differ. When compared with the clonotypes that were shared by all four sorted-subset donors, the non-shared clonotypes turned out to have lower generation probabilities.

The CDR3 extends over 15 amino acids. The V gene end was trimmed by 0 bases and the J gene end by 9 bases; junction bases not matched to a gene: 4. CDR1 SGHTA and CDR2 FQGTGA come from the germline V gene. Produced via immunoSEQ multiplex PCR; TCRdb's table is partial and in-frame only. The repertoire holds hundreds of thousands of clones, with about 96% as singletons. The clonotype originates from a young man in good health. V is TRBV7-3 and J is TRBJ2-1, with 11 bases fitting TRBD2. Sequencing was carried out using naive CD8+ T cells sorted from blood. The CDR3 sequence: CASSLTGLAGGEQFF. Here the CDR3 DNA reads TGTGCCAGCAGCTTAACGGGTCTAGCGGGAGGTGAGCAGTTCTTC.